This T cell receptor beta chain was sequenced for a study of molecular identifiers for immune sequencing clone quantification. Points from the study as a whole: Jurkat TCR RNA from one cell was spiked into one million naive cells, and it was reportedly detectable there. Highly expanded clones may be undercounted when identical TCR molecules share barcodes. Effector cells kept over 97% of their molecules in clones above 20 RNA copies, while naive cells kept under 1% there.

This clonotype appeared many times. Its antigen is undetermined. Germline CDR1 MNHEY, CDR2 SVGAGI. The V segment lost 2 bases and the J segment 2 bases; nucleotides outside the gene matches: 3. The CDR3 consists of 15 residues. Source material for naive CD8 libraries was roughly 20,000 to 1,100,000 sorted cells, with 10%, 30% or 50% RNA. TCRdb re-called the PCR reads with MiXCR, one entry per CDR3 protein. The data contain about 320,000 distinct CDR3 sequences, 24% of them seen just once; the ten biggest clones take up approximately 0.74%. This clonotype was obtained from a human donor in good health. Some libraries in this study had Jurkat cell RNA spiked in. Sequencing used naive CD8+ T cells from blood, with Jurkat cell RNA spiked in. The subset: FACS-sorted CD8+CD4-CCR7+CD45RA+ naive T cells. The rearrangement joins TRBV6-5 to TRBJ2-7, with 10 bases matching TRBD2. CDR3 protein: CASSYTGTSAYEQYF. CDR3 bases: TGTGCCAGCAGTTACACTGGGACTAGCGCCTACGAGCAGTACTTC.